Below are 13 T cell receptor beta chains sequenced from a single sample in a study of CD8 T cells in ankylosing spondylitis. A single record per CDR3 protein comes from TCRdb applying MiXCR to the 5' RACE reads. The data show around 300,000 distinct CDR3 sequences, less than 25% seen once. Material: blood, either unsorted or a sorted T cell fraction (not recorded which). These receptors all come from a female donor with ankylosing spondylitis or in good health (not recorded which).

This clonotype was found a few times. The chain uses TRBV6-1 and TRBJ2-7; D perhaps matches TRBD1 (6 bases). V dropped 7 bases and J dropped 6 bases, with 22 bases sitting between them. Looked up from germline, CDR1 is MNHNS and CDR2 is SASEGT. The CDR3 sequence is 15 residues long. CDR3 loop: CASTPDQGHSIEQYF. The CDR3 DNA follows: TGTGCCAGCACCCCCGATCAGGGGCATTCGATCGAGCAGTACTTC.

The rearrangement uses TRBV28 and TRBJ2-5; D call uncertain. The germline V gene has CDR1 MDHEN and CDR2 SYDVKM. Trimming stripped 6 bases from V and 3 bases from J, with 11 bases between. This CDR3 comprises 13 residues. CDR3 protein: CASRNRWEETQYF. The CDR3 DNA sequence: TGTGCCAGCAGAAATAGGTGGGAAGAGACCCAGTACTTC.

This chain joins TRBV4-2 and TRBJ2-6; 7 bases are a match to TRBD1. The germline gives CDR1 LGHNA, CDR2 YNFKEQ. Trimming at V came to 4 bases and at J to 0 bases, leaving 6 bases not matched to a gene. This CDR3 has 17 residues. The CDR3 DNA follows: TGTGCCAGCAGCCTACGACAGGGAGCCTCTGGGGCCAACGTCCTGACTTTC. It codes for CASSLRQGASGANVLTF.

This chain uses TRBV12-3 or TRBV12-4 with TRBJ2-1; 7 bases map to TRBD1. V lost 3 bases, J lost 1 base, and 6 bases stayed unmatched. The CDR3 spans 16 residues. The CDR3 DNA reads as TGTGCCAGCAGTTTGCAGACAGGGAAGTCCTACAATGAGCAGTTCTTC. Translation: CASSLQTGKSYNEQFF.

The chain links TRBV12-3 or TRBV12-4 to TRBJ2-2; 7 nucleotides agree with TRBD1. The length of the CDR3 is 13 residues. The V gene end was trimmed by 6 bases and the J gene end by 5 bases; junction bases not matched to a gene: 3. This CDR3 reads CASSTGVTGELFF. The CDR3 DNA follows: TGTGCCAGCAGCACAGGGGTGACCGGGGAGCTGTTTTTT.

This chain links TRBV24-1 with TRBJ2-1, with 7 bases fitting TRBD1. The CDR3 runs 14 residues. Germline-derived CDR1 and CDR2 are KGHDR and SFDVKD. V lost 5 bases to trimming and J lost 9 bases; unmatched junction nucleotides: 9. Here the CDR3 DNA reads TGTGCCACCAGTGGGCAGGGGGAGTGGGGTGAGCAGTTCTTC. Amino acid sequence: CATSGQGEWGEQFF.

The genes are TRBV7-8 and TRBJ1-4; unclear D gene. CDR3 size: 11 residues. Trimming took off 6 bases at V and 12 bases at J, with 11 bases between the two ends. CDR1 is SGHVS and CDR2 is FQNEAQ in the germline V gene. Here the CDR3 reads CASSLIGELFF. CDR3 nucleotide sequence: TGTGCCAGCAGTCTCATTGGGGAACTGTTTTTT.

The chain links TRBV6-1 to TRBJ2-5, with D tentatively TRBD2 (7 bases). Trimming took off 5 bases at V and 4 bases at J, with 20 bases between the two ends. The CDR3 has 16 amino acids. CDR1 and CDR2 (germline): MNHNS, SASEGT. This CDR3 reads CASSPLWGGGGETQYF. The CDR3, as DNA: TGTGCCAGCAGTCCCCTTTGGGGAGGGGGGGGAGAGACCCAGTACTTC.

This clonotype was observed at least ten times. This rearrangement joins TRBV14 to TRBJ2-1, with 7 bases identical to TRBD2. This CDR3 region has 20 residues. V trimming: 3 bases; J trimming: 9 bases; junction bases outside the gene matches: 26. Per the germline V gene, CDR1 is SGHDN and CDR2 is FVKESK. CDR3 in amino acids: CASSQGSPIPGRKFGGEQFF. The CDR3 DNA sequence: TGTGCCAGCAGCCAGGGGAGCCCTATACCCGGGAGGAAGTTTGGCGGTGAGCAGTTCTTC.

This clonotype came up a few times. This CDR3 is CASSLLGTSGGDTDTQYF. CDR3 in DNA: TGTGCCAGCAGTTTACTAGGGACTAGCGGGGGGGACACAGATACGCAGTATTTT. This chain joins TRBV27 and TRBJ2-3; 16 nucleotides match TRBD2. This CDR3 region has 18 residues. Losses at the gene ends were 2 bases for V and 2 bases for J; bases not matched to a gene: 4. From germline, CDR1 is MNHEY and CDR2 SMNVEV (reference sequence).

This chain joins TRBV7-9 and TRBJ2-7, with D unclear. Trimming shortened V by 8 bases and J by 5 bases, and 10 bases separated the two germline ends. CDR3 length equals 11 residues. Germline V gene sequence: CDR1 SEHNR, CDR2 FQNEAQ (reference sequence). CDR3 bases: TGTGCCAGCTTCTCTAGAGACGAGCAGTACTTC. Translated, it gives CASFSRDEQYF.

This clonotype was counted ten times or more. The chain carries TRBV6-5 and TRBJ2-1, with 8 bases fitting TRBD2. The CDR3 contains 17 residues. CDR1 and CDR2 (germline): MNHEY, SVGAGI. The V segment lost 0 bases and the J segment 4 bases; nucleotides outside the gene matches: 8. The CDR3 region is CASSYSSPAGVYNEQFF. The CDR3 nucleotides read TGTGCCAGCAGTTACTCGAGTCCAGCGGGGGTTTACAATGAGCAGTTCTTC.

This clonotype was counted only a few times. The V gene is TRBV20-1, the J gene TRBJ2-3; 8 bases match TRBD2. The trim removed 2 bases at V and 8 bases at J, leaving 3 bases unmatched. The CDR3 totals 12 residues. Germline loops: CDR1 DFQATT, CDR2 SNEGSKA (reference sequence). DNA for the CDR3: TGCAGTGCTAGAATCAGCGGGAGTACGCAGTATTTT. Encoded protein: CSARISGSTQYF.